A single sample gave rise to the 5 T cell receptor beta chains below, sequenced in a study of blood T cell repertoires in COVID-19. This table comes from immunoSEQ multiplex PCR, and its TCRdb copy is limited to in-frame clones, with some not included. The table records around 470,000 clones, 85% to 90% of them present only once. Sequencing input: peripheral blood. These receptors came from a man between 18 and 35 years old with COVID-19, enrolled during active disease.

The J gene is TRBJ2-5, the V gene TRBV21-1; TRBD1, the table's D call, lacks a check against the DNA. TRBV21-1 is reported as a pseudogene. The length of the CDR3 is 18 residues. CDR3 DNA: TGTGCCAGCAGCAAAGCGCCACAGACAGGGGTTGGGCGAGAGACCCAGTACTTC. Encoded protein: CASSKAPQTGVGRETQYF.

The chain links TRBV19 to TRBJ1-1; 7 nucleotides line up with TRBD1. Germline V gene lookup returns CDR1 LNHDA and CDR2 SQIVND (reference sequence). Trimming removed 8 bases from V and 8 bases from J; junction bases left unmatched: 11. The CDR3 sequence is 13 residues long. The CDR3 DNA sequence: TGTGCCAGTTGGACAGGCGGTGGAGCCGAAGCTTTCTTT. It encodes CASWTGGGAEAFF.

V and J are TRBV9 and TRBJ1-6, with a possible D match to TRBD1 (5 bases). This CDR3 comprises 15 residues. Germline values: CDR1 SGDLS, CDR2 YYNGEE. V was clipped by 4 bases and J by 10 bases, with 18 bases between them. CDR3 in DNA: TGTGCCAGCAGCCAGGGTGGTGGGGTTGTCTCACCCCTCCACTTT. Translating it yields CASSQGGGVVSPLHF. Full variable domain (outside the CDR3, taken from reference TRBV9 and TRBJ1-6): DSGVTQTPKHLITATGQRVTLRCSPRSGDLSVYWYQQSLDQGLQFLIQYYNGEERAKGNILERFSAQQFPDLHSELNLSSLELGDSALYFCASSQGGGVVSPLHFGNGTRLTVT.

This chain links TRBV2 with TRBJ1-2; 7 bases map to TRBD1. V shed 6 bases and J 5 bases; nucleotides not matched to a gene: 9. Germline assignment: CDR1 SNHLY and CDR2 FYNNEI. The CDR3 loop spans 14 amino acids. This chain's CDR3 is CASSVDREGYGYTF. DNA of the CDR3: TGTGCCAGCAGCGTCGACAGGGAAGGATATGGCTACACCTTC. Full variable domain (missing parts from reference TRBV2 and TRBJ1-2): EPEVTQTPSHQVTQMGQEVILRCVPISNHLYFYWYRQILGQKVEFLVSFYNNEISEKSEIFDDQFSVERPDGSNFTLKIRSTKLEDSAMYFCASSVDREGYGYTFGSGTRLTVV.

This clone was seen a handful of times. This rearrangement joins TRBV3-1 (or the pseudogene TRBV3-2) to TRBJ2-2; tentatively, D is TRBD2 (6 bases). Germline V gives CDR1 LGHDT, CDR2 YNNKEL (reference sequence). With 4 bases removed from V and 4 bases from J, the gap between germline ends came to 16 bases. This CDR3 region has 16 residues. The CDR3 DNA reads as TGTGCCAGCAGCCGAAATTTGGGACTCTTCACCGGGGAGCTGTTTTTT. Translating gives CASSRNLGLFTGELFF.